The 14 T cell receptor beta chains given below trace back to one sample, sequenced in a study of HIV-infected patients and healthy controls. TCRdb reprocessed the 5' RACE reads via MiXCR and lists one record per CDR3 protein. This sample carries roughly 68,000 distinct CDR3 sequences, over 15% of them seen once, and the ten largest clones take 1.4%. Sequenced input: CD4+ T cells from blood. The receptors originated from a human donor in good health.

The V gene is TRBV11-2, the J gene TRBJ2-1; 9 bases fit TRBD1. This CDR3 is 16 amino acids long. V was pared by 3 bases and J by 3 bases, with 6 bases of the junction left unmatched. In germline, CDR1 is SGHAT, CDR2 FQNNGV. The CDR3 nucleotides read TGTGCCAGCAGCTTGGGGACAGGGCTATACTACAATGAGCAGTTCTTC. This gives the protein CASSLGTGLYYNEQFF.

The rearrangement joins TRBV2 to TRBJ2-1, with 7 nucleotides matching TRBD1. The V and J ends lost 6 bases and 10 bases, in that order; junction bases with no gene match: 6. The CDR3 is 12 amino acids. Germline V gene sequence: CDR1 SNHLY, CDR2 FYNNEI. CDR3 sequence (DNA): TGTGCCAGCAGATTACAGGGGAAAGAGCAGTTCTTC. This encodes CASRLQGKEQFF.

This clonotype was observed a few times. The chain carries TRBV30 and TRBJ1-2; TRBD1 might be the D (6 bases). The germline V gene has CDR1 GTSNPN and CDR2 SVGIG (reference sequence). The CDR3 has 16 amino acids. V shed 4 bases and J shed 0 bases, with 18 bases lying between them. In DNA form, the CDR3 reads TGTGCCTGGATATCCCGGCCGACAGGCGCTAACTATGGCTACACCTTC. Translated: CAWISRPTGANYGYTF.

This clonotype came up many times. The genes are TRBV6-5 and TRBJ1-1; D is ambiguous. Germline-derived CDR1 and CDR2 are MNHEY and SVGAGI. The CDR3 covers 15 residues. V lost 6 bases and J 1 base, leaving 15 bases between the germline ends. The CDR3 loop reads CASRRLPTQNTEAFF. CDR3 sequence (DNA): TGTGCCAGCAGGAGACTACCCACCCAGAACACTGAAGCTTTCTTT.

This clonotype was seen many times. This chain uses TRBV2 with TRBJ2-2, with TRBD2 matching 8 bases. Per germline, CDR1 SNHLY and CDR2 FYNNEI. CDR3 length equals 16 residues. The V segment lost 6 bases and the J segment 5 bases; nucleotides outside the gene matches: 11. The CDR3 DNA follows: TGTGCCAGCAGGGAGTCAAGCGGGAGCGCGACCGGGGAGCTGTTTTTT. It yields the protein CASRESSGSATGELFF.

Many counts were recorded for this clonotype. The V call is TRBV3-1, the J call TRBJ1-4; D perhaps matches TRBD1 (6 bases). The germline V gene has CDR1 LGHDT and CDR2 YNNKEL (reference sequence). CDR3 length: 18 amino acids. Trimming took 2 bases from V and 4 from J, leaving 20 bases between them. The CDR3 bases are TGTGCCAGCAGCCAAAGCAGACCCTTAACAGGGAATAATGAAAAACTGTTTTTT. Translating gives CASSQSRPLTGNNEKLFF.

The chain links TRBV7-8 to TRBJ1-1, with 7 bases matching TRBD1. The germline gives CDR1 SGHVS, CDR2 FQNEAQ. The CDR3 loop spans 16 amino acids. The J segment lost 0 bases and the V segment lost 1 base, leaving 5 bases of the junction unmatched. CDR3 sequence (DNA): TGTGCCAGCAGCTTAGTCGGGGGACAGATGAACACTGAAGCTTTCTTT. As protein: CASSLVGGQMNTEAFF.

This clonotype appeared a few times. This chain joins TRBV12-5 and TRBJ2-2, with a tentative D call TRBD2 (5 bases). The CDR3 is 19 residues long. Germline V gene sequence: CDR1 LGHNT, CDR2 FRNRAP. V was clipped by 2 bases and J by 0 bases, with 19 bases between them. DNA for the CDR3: TGTGCTAGTGGTTTGCCTTCGACTGGCGGGCCTACGAACACCGGGGAGCTGTTTTTT. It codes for CASGLPSTGGPTNTGELFF.

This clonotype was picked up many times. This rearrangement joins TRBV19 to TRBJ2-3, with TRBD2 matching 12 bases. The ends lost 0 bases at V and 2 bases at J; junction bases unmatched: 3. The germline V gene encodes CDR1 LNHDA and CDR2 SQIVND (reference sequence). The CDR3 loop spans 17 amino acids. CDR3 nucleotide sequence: TGTGCCAGTAGTATAGATGCTAGCGGGAGGGCCACAGATACGCAGTATTTT. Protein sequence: CASSIDASGRATDTQYF.

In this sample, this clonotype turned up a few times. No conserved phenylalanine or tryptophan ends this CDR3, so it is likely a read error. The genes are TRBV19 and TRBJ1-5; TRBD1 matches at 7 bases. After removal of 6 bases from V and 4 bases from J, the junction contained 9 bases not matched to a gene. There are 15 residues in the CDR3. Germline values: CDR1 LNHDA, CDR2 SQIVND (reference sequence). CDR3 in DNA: TGTGCCAGTAGGGCCGGGACAGAAAGAAATCAGCCCCAGCATGTT. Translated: CASRAGTERNQPQHV.

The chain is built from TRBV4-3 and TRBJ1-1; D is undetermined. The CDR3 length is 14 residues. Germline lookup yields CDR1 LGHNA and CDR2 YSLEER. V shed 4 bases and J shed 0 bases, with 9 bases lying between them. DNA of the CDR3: TGCGCCAGCAGCCTAGACATTATGAACACTGAAGCTTTCTTT. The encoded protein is CASSLDIMNTEAFF.

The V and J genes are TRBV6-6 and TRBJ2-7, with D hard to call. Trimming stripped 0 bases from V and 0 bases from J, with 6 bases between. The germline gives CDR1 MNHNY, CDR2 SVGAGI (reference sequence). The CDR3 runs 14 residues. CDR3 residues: CASSYSRTSYEQYF. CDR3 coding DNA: TGTGCCAGCAGTTACTCACGGACCTCCTACGAGCAGTACTTC.

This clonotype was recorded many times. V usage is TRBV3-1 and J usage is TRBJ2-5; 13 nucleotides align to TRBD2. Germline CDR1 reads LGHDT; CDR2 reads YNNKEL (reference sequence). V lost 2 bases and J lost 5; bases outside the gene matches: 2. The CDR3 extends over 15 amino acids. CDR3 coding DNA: TGTGCCAGCAGCCAACGACTAGCGGGGGGTGAGACCCAGTACTTC. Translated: CASSQRLAGGETQYF.

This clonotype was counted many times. Here the CDR3 reads CSASSPGQGTYEQYF. CDR3 DNA: TGCAGTGCTAGTAGTCCGGGACAGGGCACCTACGAGCAGTACTTC. The rearrangement uses TRBV20-1 and TRBJ2-7, with 9 bases matching TRBD1. The CDR3 consists of 15 residues. The germline V gene encodes CDR1 DFQATT and CDR2 SNEGSKA (reference sequence). V shed 3 bases, J shed 2 bases, and the junction held 8 bases outside the gene matches.